This T cell receptor (beta chain) was obtained from a study of shared clonotypes between healthy human individuals. Regarding the study as a whole: Deeper or shallower sequencing was expected to change how clonotypes are shared among donors. For naive CD4 cells, roughly 4.8% of clonotypes were shared across a handful of donors.

The germline V gene has CDR1 SGDLS and CDR2 YYNGEE. Trimming took off 3 bases at V and 3 bases at J, with 16 bases between the two ends. This CDR3 is 15 amino acids long. With regard to this clone: What it binds is not known.

The naive CD8 subset, CD45RO-negative cells positively selected for CCR7, excluded terminally differentiated effector memory CD45RA+ cells. The data were produced by immunoSEQ multiplex PCR, yet TCRdb's version contains in-frame clones alone and is incomplete. The table has 760,000 or so clones, approximately 97% seen once. The sample was naive CD8+ T cells sorted from blood. This clonotype originated in a young man in good health. The chain has TRBV9 and TRBJ2-7, with D uncertain. The DNA for the CDR3 is TGTGCCAGCAGCGCAGCCGGCGATCCCGACTACGAGCAGTACTTC. Its translation is CASSAAGDPDYEQYF.